The 19 T cell receptor beta chains given below trace back to one sample, sequenced in a study of OX40 agonist ivuxolimab in advanced cancers. The data were produced by immunoSEQ multiplex PCR, yet TCRdb's version contains in-frame clones alone and is incomplete. The sample gives 66,000 or so clones, about 85% of which show up once; 2% to 2.5% is in the top ten. The specimen was CD4+ or CD8+ T cells sorted from blood, collected in a trial of the OX40 agonist ivuxolimab. These receptors all stem from an adult with an advanced solid tumor such as melanoma, head and neck, liver or kidney cancer.

V is TRBV11-3 and J is TRBJ2-5; D perhaps matches TRBD1 (6 bases). The DNA end lines up better with TRBJ2-7; the J call may be wrong. The CDR3 loop spans 15 amino acids. Germline lookup yields CDR1 SGHNT and CDR2 YENEEA. The chain's CDR3 is CASSAAPGQNYEQYF. DNA for the CDR3: TGTGCCAGCAGCGCGGCACCGGGACAAAACTACGAGCAGTACTTC.

About this clone itself: At one end the junction does not follow the germline gene, possibly because of a read error. The rearrangement uses TRBV5-8 and TRBJ1-4, with D uncertain. This CDR3 has 9 residues. The V gene's germline CDR1 is SGHTS and CDR2 YDEGEE. The CDR3 sequence is CASSFLAAF. In nucleotides, the CDR3 is TGTGCCAGCAGCTTTTTGGCGGCTTTT.

The chain recombines TRBV5-1 with TRBJ1-2; D may be TRBD1 (5 bases). Germline CDR1 SGHRS, CDR2 YFSETQ. V lost 4 bases and J lost 4, with 17 bases in between. The CDR3 contains 15 residues. The CDR3 loop reads CASSPYGERGYGYTF. DNA for the CDR3: TGCGCCAGCAGCCCCTACGGGGAAAGGGGCTATGGCTACACCTTC.

The chain carries TRBV29-1 and TRBJ1-2; 9 bases are shared with TRBD1. The V gene end was trimmed by 4 bases and the J gene end by 7 bases; junction bases not matched to a gene: 10. The germline CDR1 and CDR2 sequences are SQVTM and ANQGSEA. The CDR3 loop spans 14 amino acids. The CDR3 nucleotides are TGCAGCGTTGTAGGGACAGGGAACATAGGTGGCTACACCTTC. This sequence encodes CSVVGTGNIGGYTF.

The chain carries TRBV18 and TRBJ2-1; D might be TRBD1 (6 bases). Germline-derived CDR1 and CDR2 are KGHSH and LQKENI. The ends were cut back, 1 base at V and 8 bases at J, with 18 bases in the middle. The CDR3 runs to 16 residues. CDR3 loop: CASSPRATGIGDEQFF. The CDR3 DNA follows: TGTGCCAGCTCACCACGAGCTACAGGGATAGGCGATGAGCAGTTCTTC.

The rearrangement joins TRBV5-1 to TRBJ2-3; no firm D call. Germline V gene sequence: CDR1 SGHRS, CDR2 YFSETQ. Trimming took off 0 bases at V and 2 bases at J, with 13 bases between the two ends. The CDR3 has 16 amino acids. In DNA, the CDR3 is TGCGCCAGCAGCTTGGGTCAACATAGGGACACAGATACGCAGTATTTT. Protein sequence: CASSLGQHRDTDTQYF.

The chain couples TRBV19 to TRBJ2-3; 8 nucleotides match TRBD1. Unmatched junction bases numbered 3, after V lost 3 bases and J lost 1 base. The V gene's germline CDR1 is LNHDA and CDR2 SQIVND (reference sequence). The CDR3 length is 15 residues. CDR3 in DNA: TGTGCCAGTAGTATTCAGACAGGGGGCACAGATACGCAGTATTTT. Protein product: CASSIQTGGTDTQYF.

This clone appeared a single time. The chain uses TRBV5-6 and TRBJ1-3; D unclear. The germline V gene encodes CDR1 SGHDT and CDR2 YYEEEE. V lost 5 bases and J lost 0, with 15 bases in between. CDR3 length: 16 residues. This CDR3 is CASSSSALISGNTIYF. The CDR3 DNA reads as TGTGCCAGCAGTTCGTCCGCGCTTATCTCTGGAAACACCATATATTTT.

The V call is TRBV2, the J call TRBJ1-2; 7 bases are a match to TRBD1. Germline V gene lookup returns CDR1 SNHLY and CDR2 FYNNEI. V shed 6 bases and J 8 bases; nucleotides not matched to a gene: 12. This CDR3 has 14 residues. CDR3 sequence: CASSPDRERLGYTF. CDR3 bases: TGTGCCAGCAGCCCAGACAGGGAAAGGTTAGGCTACACCTTC.

This chain joins TRBV6-6 and TRBJ2-3; a possible D gene is TRBD2 (5 bases). The V gene's germline CDR1 is MNHNY and CDR2 SVGAGI (reference sequence). The V gene lost 6 bases and the J gene lost 6 bases, with 19 bases spanning the gap. CDR3 length: 15 residues. Written as DNA, the CDR3 is TGTGCCAGCAGCCTGGAGCGACACCCGGGGGATACGCAGTATTTT. It encodes CASSLERHPGDTQYF.

The rearrangement links TRBV18 to TRBJ1-4, with D unclear. The germline V and J ends were trimmed by 1 base and 1 base, with 1 base remaining between them. Germline CDR1 KGHSH, CDR2 LQKENI. This CDR3 spans 13 amino acids. The DNA of the CDR3 is TGTGCCAGCTCACCACAAACTAATGAAAAACTGTTTTTT. The encoded protein is CASSPQTNEKLFF.

In this sample, this clone turned up a few times. The genes are TRBV4-3 and TRBJ2-5; 10 positions agree with TRBD2. This CDR3 is 17 amino acids long. The V and J ends lost 0 bases and 5 bases, in that order; junction bases with no gene match: 9. Germline V gene sequence: CDR1 LGHNA, CDR2 YSLEER. As DNA, the CDR3 is TGCGCCAGCAGCCAAGATAACCTAGCGGGAGTCTTGGAGACCCAGTACTTC. Translated, it gives CASSQDNLAGVLETQYF.

The V gene is TRBV7-3, the J gene TRBJ2-7; 9 positions agree with TRBD1. The CDR3 covers 12 residues. V shed 8 bases, J shed 6 bases, and the junction held 5 bases outside the gene matches. CDR1 SGHTA and CDR2 FQGTGA come from the germline V gene. The CDR3 nucleotides read TGTGCCAGCGGGACAGGGTTTGCCGAGCAGTACTTC. This translates into CASGTGFAEQYF.

This clone was counted a single time. The rearrangement uses TRBV7-8 and TRBJ1-5; D unclear. V shed 1 base and J shed 5 bases, with 15 bases lying between them. The CDR3 consists of 16 residues. Germline loops: CDR1 SGHVS, CDR2 FQNEAQ. CDR3 residues: CASSLGNRGGYQPQHF. The CDR3 bases are TGTGCCAGCAGCTTAGGCAATCGGGGAGGCTATCAGCCCCAGCATTTT.

V and J are TRBV7-6 and TRBJ2-5, with 8 bases aligning to TRBD2. Germline CDR1 SGHVS, CDR2 FNYEAQ. There are 14 residues in the CDR3. V gave up 5 bases and J gave up 4 bases; unmatched junction bases: 6. CDR3 sequence reads: CASSRLASAETQYF. The CDR3 region has the DNA TGTGCCAGCAGCCGACTAGCGTCTGCAGAGACCCAGTACTTC.

The chain employs TRBV25-1 and TRBJ2-7; 8 bases line up with TRBD1. The germline V gene encodes CDR1 MGHDK and CDR2 SYGVNS. After removal of 4 bases from V and 5 bases from J, the junction contained 1 base not matched to a gene. This CDR3 spans 12 amino acids. The CDR3, as DNA: TGTGCCAGCAGTGGGACAGGGAACGAGCAGTACTTC. Amino acids: CASSGTGNEQYF.

This chain uses TRBV5-4 with TRBJ1-1; D gene ambiguous. Germline values: CDR1 SGHNT, CDR2 YYREEE (reference sequence). The V and J ends lost 1 base and 4 bases respectively, with 14 bases between them. The CDR3 contains 15 residues. CDR3 amino acids: CASSLLGSAVTEAFF. DNA of the CDR3: TGTGCCAGCAGCTTGTTAGGGAGCGCGGTCACTGAAGCTTTCTTT.

The V gene is TRBV7-8, the J gene TRBJ2-7, with 7 bases lining up with TRBD1. The CDR3 spans 16 residues. Germline V gene data show CDR1 as SGHVS and CDR2 as FQNEAQ. The V segment lost 3 bases and the J segment 3 bases; nucleotides outside the gene matches: 11. Written as DNA, the CDR3 is TGTGCCAGCAGCTTGACCGGGACAGCAGCCGACTACGAGCAGTACTTC. This sequence encodes CASSLTGTAADYEQYF.

The chain recombines TRBV5-1 with TRBJ2-6, with D perhaps matching TRBD1 (5 bases). With 0 bases removed from V and 0 bases from J, the gap between germline ends came to 7 bases. Germline CDR1 and CDR2: SGHRS and YFSETQ. This CDR3 spans 16 amino acids. The CDR3 bases are TGCGCCAGCAGCTTGGAGGGGCTCTCTGGGGCCAACGTCCTGACTTTC. It codes for CASSLEGLSGANVLTF.